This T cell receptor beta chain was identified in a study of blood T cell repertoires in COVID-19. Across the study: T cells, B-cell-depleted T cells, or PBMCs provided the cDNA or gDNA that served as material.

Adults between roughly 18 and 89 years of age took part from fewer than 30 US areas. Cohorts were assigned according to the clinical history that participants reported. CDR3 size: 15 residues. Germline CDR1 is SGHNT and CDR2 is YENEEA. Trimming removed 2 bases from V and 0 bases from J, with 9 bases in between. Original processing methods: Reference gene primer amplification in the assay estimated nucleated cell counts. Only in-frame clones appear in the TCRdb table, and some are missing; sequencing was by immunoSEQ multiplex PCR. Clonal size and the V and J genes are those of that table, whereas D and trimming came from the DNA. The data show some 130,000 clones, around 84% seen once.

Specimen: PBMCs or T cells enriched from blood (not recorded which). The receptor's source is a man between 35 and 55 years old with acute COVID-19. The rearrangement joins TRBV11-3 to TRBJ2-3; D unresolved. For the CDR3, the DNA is TGTGCCAGCAGCTTACGGCCGACTAGCACAGATACGCAGTATTTT. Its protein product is CASSLRPTSTDTQYF.